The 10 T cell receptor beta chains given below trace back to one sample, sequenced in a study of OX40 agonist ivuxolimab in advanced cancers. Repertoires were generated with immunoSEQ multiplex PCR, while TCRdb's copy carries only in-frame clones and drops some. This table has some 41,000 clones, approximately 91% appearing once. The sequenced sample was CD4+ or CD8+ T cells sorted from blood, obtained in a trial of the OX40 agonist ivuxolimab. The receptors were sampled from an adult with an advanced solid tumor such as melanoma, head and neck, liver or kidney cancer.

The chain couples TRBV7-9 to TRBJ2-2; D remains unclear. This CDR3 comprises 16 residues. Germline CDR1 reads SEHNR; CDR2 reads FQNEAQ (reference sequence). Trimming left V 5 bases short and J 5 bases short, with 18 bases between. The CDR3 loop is CASSPRTGLGTGELFF. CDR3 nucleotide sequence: TGTGCCAGCAGCCCACGAACGGGCCTCGGGACCGGGGAGCTGTTTTTT.

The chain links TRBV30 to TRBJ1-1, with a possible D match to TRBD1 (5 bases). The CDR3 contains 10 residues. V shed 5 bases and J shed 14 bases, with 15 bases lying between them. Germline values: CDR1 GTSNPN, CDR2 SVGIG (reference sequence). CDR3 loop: CAWGGQNPFF. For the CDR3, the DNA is TGTGCCTGGGGGGGTCAAAACCCCTTCTTT.

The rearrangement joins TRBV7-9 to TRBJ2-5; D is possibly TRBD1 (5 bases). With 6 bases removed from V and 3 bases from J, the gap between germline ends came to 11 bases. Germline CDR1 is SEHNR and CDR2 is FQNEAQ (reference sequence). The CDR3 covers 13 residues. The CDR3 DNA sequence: TGTGCCAGCAGGTCTGACAGAGAAGAGACCCAGTACTTC. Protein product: CASRSDREETQYF.

Here the CDR3 reads CASSPLQGAGETQYF. The CDR3 DNA follows: TGTGCCAGCTCACCATTACAGGGGGCAGGAGAGACCCAGTACTTC. This sequence joins TRBV18 and TRBJ2-5, with 9 positions matching TRBD1. Germline values: CDR1 KGHSH, CDR2 LQKENI. The CDR3 has 15 residues. Unmatched junction bases numbered 5, after V lost 2 bases and J lost 4 bases.

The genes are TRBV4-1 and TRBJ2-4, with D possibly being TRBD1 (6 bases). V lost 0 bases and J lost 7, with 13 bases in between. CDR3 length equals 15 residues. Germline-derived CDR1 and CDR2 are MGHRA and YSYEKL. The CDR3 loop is CASSQDLQGGNIQYF. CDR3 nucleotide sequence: TGCGCCAGCAGCCAAGATTTACAGGGCGGGAACATTCAGTACTTC.

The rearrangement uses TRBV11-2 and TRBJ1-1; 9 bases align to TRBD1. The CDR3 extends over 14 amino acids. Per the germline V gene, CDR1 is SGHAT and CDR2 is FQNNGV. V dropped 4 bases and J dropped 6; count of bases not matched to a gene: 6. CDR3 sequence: CASSSGQGAAEAFF. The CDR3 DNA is TGTGCCAGCAGCTCGGGACAGGGTGCGGCTGAAGCTTTCTTT.

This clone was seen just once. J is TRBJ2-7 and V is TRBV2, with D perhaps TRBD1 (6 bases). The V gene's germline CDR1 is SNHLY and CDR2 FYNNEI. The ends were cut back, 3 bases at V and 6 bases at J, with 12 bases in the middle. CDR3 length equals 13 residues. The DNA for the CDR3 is TGTGCCAGCAGTGATACAGGGCTGGGCGAGCAGTACTTC. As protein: CASSDTGLGEQYF. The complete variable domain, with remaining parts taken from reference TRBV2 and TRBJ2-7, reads EPEVTQTPSHQVTQMGQEVILRCVPISNHLYFYWYRQILGQKVEFLVSFYNNEISEKSEIFDDQFSVERPDGSNFTLKIRSTKLEDSAMYFCASSDTGLGEQYFGPGTRLTVT.

As DNA, the CDR3 is TGCGCCAGCAGCCGACAGGGAGGGCGGTTCAACACTGAAGCTTTCTTT. Protein: CASSRQGGRFNTEAFF. The chain employs TRBV4-1 and TRBJ1-1; 7 bases are a match to TRBD1. The J segment lost 2 bases and the V segment lost 4 bases, leaving 10 bases of the junction unmatched. Germline loops: CDR1 MGHRA, CDR2 YSYEKL. The CDR3 is made up of 16 amino acids.

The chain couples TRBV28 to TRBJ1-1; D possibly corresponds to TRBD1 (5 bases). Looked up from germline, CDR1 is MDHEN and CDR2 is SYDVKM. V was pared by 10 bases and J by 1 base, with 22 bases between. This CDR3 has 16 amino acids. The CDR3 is CATNRFQDGQNTEAFF. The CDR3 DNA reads TGTGCCACAAATCGATTCCAGGACGGACAGAACACTGAAGCTTTCTTT.

CDR3 amino acids: CATSRGRETYEQYF. DNA of the CDR3: TGTGCCACCAGCAGAGGGAGGGAGACCTACGAGCAGTACTTC. The chain uses TRBV15 and TRBJ2-5; TRBD2 is a possible D gene (6 bases). The DNA matches TRBJ2-7 better at its end, which makes the J call doubtful. Germline assignment: CDR1 LNHNV and CDR2 YYDKDF (reference sequence). CDR3 length equals 14 residues.